A single sample is the source of the 29 T cell receptor beta chains below, sequenced in a study of T cell repertoires in cytomegalovirus infection. TCRdb independently ran MiXCR on the reads; one entry per CDR3 protein. The table lists more than 500,000 distinct CDR3 sequences, approximately 15% of them singletons, with more than 20% in the top ten. The sample comprised CD8+ T cells from PBMCs. Receptor source: a human donor in good health (CMV status not recorded). Some clones in this sample may be carry-over from other donors' samples.

The chain links TRBV9 to TRBJ1-2; D not certain. This CDR3 is 13 amino acids long. Trimming took 3 bases from V and 5 from J, leaving 11 bases between them. The V gene's germline CDR1 is SGDLS and CDR2 YYNGEE. The CDR3 DNA is TGTGCCAGCAGCGCTAACGGGGAATATGGCTACACCTTC. This gives the protein CASSANGEYGYTF.

With respect to this clonotype: It is likely a read error, because the conserved phenylalanine at the end of the CDR3 is missing. The chain recombines TRBV6-6 with TRBJ2-1, with D unclear. Germline CDR1 and CDR2: MNHNY and SVGAGI (reference sequence). Trimming took off 5 bases at V and 2 bases at J, with 7 bases between the two ends. The CDR3 consists of 13 residues. The CDR3 region is CASSRTPYNEQFL. CDR3 nucleotides: TGTGCCAGCAGTCGGACGCCCTACAATGAGCAGTTCTTA.

This clonotype was seen more than once but under ten times. The chain carries TRBV5-4 and TRBJ1-4, with D possibly being TRBD1 (6 bases). V lost 3 bases to trimming and J lost 2 bases, with 8 bases between them. Germline V gene sequence: CDR1 SGHNT, CDR2 YYREEE (reference sequence). CDR3 size: 14 residues. The CDR3 region is CASSYGQTNEKLFF. In DNA, the CDR3 is TGTGCCAGCAGCTACGGACAGACTAATGAAAAACTGTTTTTT.

This clonotype was counted at least ten times. The chain couples TRBV27 to TRBJ2-3; 10 nucleotides align to TRBD1. V was clipped by 5 bases and J by 2 bases; unmatched bases: 7. The CDR3 covers 16 residues. Germline loops: CDR1 MNHEY, CDR2 SMNVEV (reference sequence). CDR3 coding DNA: TGTGCCAGCAGTGTCGGACAGGGGGTGGTCACAGATACGCAGTATTTT. Protein: CASSVGQGVVTDTQYF.

The chain couples TRBV4-1 to TRBJ2-1; 7 bases align to TRBD1. This CDR3 has 15 amino acids. Germline V gene sequence: CDR1 MGHRA, CDR2 YSYEKL. V lost 1 base to trimming and J lost 7 bases; unmatched junction nucleotides: 7. CDR3 in amino acids: CASSQGRDSRNEQFF. Here the CDR3 DNA reads TGCGCCAGCAGCCAAGGCCGGGACAGTCGGAATGAGCAGTTCTTC.

This clonotype was observed a handful of times. The chain uses TRBV18 and TRBJ2-7, with a weak D call TRBD2 (5 bases). V lost 0 bases and J lost 2, with 11 bases in between. The germline V gene has CDR1 KGHSH and CDR2 LQKENI. The CDR3 covers 15 residues. In DNA, the CDR3 is TGTGCCAGCTCACCACCGTTGCGGGCGACCTACGAGCAGTACTTC. Its protein product is CASSPPLRATYEQYF.

V usage is TRBV7-9 and J usage is TRBJ2-7, with D perhaps TRBD1 or TRBD2 (6 bases each). This CDR3 is built from 16 residues. Looked up from germline, CDR1 is SEHNR and CDR2 is FQNEAQ (reference sequence). The V and J ends lost 3 bases and 6 bases respectively, with 21 bases between them. The CDR3: CASSLVGGVNPGEQYF. CDR3 bases: TGTGCCAGCAGCTTGGTGGGGGGCGTGAATCCGGGCGAGCAGTACTTC.

This clonotype was counted only a few times. J is TRBJ2-2 and V is TRBV6-5; 9 nucleotides agree with TRBD1. Unmatched junction bases numbered 5, after V lost 5 bases and J lost 7 bases. The CDR3 is made up of 14 amino acids. CDR1 and CDR2 from the germline V gene are MNHEY and SVGAGI. The CDR3 reads CASSLQGANGELFF. CDR3 DNA: TGTGCCAGCAGTCTACAGGGGGCTAACGGGGAGCTGTTTTTT.

Ten or more counts support this clonotype. The genes are TRBV11-3 and TRBJ2-2, with D unclear. Germline-derived CDR1 and CDR2 are SGHNT and YENEEA. CDR3 length: 15 amino acids. The V end lost 1 base, the J end lost 0 bases, and 6 bases lay between the germline ends. The CDR3 nucleotides are TGTGCCAGCAGCTTAGGGACGGCGAACACCGGGGAGCTGTTTTTT. Translating it yields CASSLGTANTGELFF.

This clonotype was observed a few times. This chain connects TRBV24-1 to TRBJ2-2, with a weak D call TRBD2 (6 bases). This CDR3 is 14 amino acids long. V was cut by 5 bases and J by 6 bases, with 12 bases left in between. CDR1 and CDR2 from the germline V gene are KGHDR and SFDVKD. The CDR3 DNA reads TGTGCCACCAGTGGTCCCGGGAGCCCCGGGGAGCTGTTTTTT. This sequence encodes CATSGPGSPGELFF.

This clonotype occurred many times. The chain is built from TRBV7-9 and TRBJ2-1; D is possibly TRBD2 (5 bases). The V gene's germline CDR1 is SEHNR and CDR2 FQNEAQ (reference sequence). V was clipped by 4 bases and J by 8 bases, with 9 bases between them. This CDR3 region has 12 residues. The CDR3 region has the DNA TGTGCCAGCAGCTCGAAGAGGGATGAGCAGTTCTTC. Protein sequence: CASSSKRDEQFF.

The chain employs TRBV29-1 and TRBJ2-1; 9 bases line up with TRBD2. Germline CDR1 and CDR2: SQVTM and ANQGSEA. CDR3 length equals 16 residues. Losses at the gene ends were 7 bases for V and 7 bases for J; bases not matched to a gene: 17. CDR3 in DNA: TGCAGCGCTCGGAGAGCGAATAGCGGGAGCTTTAATGAGCAGTTCTTC. It encodes CSARRANSGSFNEQFF.

This clonotype has only a few counts. The chain couples TRBV4-2 to TRBJ2-3; 9 nucleotides line up with TRBD2. The junction had 16 bases not matched to a gene; V was cut back by 1 base and J by 2 bases. This CDR3 has 20 amino acids. Germline CDR1 is LGHNA and CDR2 is YNFKEQ. The CDR3, as DNA: TGTGCCAGCAGCCAAGGGGTTCTAGCGGGGTGGCTGTTAGCCACAGATACGCAGTATTTT. This sequence encodes CASSQGVLAGWLLATDTQYF.

This clonotype was seen a handful of times. This sequence joins TRBV20-1 and TRBJ2-1, with 7 positions matching TRBD2. The ends lost 3 bases at V and 2 bases at J; junction bases unmatched: 4. The CDR3 loop spans 14 amino acids. Germline V CDR1 and CDR2: DFQATT, SNEGSKA (reference sequence). The CDR3 region is CSASSLAAYNEQFF. The CDR3 DNA sequence: TGCAGTGCTAGTAGCCTAGCGGCCTACAATGAGCAGTTCTTC.

This clonotype was picked up a small number of times. The rearrangement uses TRBV9 and TRBJ1-5; 11 nucleotides agree with TRBD1. Unmatched junction bases numbered 8, after V lost 3 bases and J lost 9 bases. CDR1 is SGDLS, CDR2 YYNGEE, per germline. This CDR3 comprises 15 residues. The CDR3 DNA sequence: TGTGCCAGCAGCGCTGGGACAGGGGGTCTCTGGCCCCAGCATTTT. Translated, it gives CASSAGTGGLWPQHF.

The CDR3 loop reads CASSVVGTGPYGYTF. In nucleotides, the CDR3 is TGTGCCAGCAGCGTAGTTGGGACAGGTCCCTATGGCTACACCTTC. J is TRBJ1-2 and V is TRBV9, with 8 bases matching TRBD1. The CDR3 loop spans 15 amino acids. V lost 0 bases to trimming and J lost 4 bases; unmatched junction nucleotides: 5. CDR1 and CDR2 (germline): SGDLS, YYNGEE.

In its sample, this clonotype was seen many times. The CDR3 protein is CASSGWDLNTEAFF. For the CDR3, the DNA is TGTGCCAGCAGTGGCTGGGACCTGAACACTGAAGCTTTCTTT. The chain recombines TRBV6-1 with TRBJ1-1, with a possible D match to TRBD1 (5 bases). This CDR3 contains 14 residues. Germline V lookup: CDR1 MNHNS, CDR2 SASEGT. V lost 4 bases, J lost 0 bases, and 9 bases lay in between.

This clonotype was seen a few times. This rearrangement joins TRBV14 to TRBJ1-2, with D possibly TRBD1 on 6 matching bases. Trimming cost V 3 bases and J 7 bases, with 18 bases left between them. CDR3 size: 15 residues. In germline, CDR1 is SGHDN, CDR2 FVKESK. The CDR3 protein is CASSHLRTETAGYTF. CDR3 in DNA: TGTGCCAGCAGCCATCTCCGGACAGAGACGGCTGGCTACACCTTC. The entire variable domain, with the rest obtained from reference TRBV14 and TRBJ1-2, is as follows: EAGVTQFPSHSVIEKGQTVTLRCDPISGHDNLYWYRRVMGKEIKFLLHFVKESKQDESGMPNNRFLAERTGGTYSTLKVQPAELEDSGVYFCASSHLRTETAGYTFGSGTRLTVV.

This chain joins TRBV27 and TRBJ1-2, with 12 bases identical to TRBD1. The CDR3 consists of 14 residues. The J segment lost 4 bases and the V segment lost 9 bases, leaving 6 bases of the junction unmatched. Germline V gene sequence: CDR1 MNHEY, CDR2 SMNVEV (reference sequence). The CDR3 protein is CASKPGQGAYGYTF. The CDR3, as DNA: TGTGCCAGTAAACCGGGACAGGGGGCCTATGGCTACACCTTC.

The chain carries TRBV28 and TRBJ2-1, with 9 bases matching TRBD2. The CDR3 length is 16 residues. The V gene's germline CDR1 is MDHEN and CDR2 SYDVKM. V trimming: 3 bases; J trimming: 5 bases; junction bases outside the gene matches: 8. CDR3 sequence: CASSFLRTSAHNEQFF. In DNA form, the CDR3 reads TGTGCCAGCAGTTTCTTACGGACTAGCGCCCACAATGAGCAGTTCTTC.

This clonotype was detected many times. The gene calls are TRBV7-8 and TRBJ1-2, with 7 bases matching TRBD1. The V segment lost 4 bases and the J segment 1 base; nucleotides outside the gene matches: 15. Germline CDR1 and CDR2: SGHVS and FQNEAQ. This CDR3 contains 18 residues. CDR3: CASSSGTVEGPFNYGYTF. DNA of the CDR3: TGTGCCAGCAGCTCCGGGACAGTGGAAGGACCGTTTAACTATGGCTACACCTTC.

This clonotype came up many times. The chain links TRBV4-2 to TRBJ2-1; 11 bases match TRBD2. After removal of 3 bases from V and 4 bases from J, the junction contained 14 bases not matched to a gene. CDR3 length: 19 residues. The germline CDR1 and CDR2 sequences are LGHNA and YNFKEQ. The CDR3 spells CASSQDPTKLAGVYNEQFF. For the CDR3, the DNA is TGTGCCAGCAGCCAGGACCCTACAAAACTAGCGGGAGTATACAATGAGCAGTTCTTC.

This sequence joins TRBV5-1 and TRBJ2-1, with a tentative D call TRBD2 (6 bases). The V gene's germline CDR1 is SGHRS and CDR2 YFSETQ. This CDR3 is 14 amino acids long. With 3 bases removed from V and 7 bases from J, the gap between germline ends came to 14 bases. The CDR3 is CASSSATSLNEQFF. The CDR3 nucleotides are TGCGCCAGCAGCTCCGCGACTAGTTTAAATGAGCAGTTCTTC.

The chain couples TRBV27 to TRBJ1-5, with D possibly TRBD1 on 5 matching bases. The CDR3 is 14 amino acids. Germline loops: CDR1 MNHEY, CDR2 SMNVEV (reference sequence). V gave up 6 bases and J gave up 5 bases, with 14 bases separating them. The CDR3 loop reads CASSIDSSDQPQHF. CDR3 bases: TGTGCCAGCAGCATTGACAGCTCCGATCAGCCCCAGCATTTT.

The V gene is TRBV20-1, the J gene TRBJ2-3, with D unclear. V gave up 0 bases and J gave up 0 bases, with 4 bases separating them. This CDR3 is built from 13 residues. Germline loops: CDR1 DFQATT, CDR2 SNEGSKA (reference sequence). The CDR3 sequence is CSARDLSTDTQYF. In DNA form, the CDR3 reads TGCAGTGCTAGAGACCTAAGCACAGATACGCAGTATTTT.

This clonotype was seen a handful of times. V and J are TRBV27 and TRBJ2-7; D is unresolved. There are 15 residues in the CDR3. The V gene's germline CDR1 is MNHEY and CDR2 SMNVEV (reference sequence). V lost 3 bases and J 3 bases, leaving 15 bases between the germline ends. CDR3 loop: CASSFTSGGDYEQYF. Here the CDR3 DNA reads TGTGCCAGCAGTTTTACATCGGGTGGAGACTACGAGCAGTACTTC.

This clonotype was observed many times. The chain has TRBV7-8 and TRBJ2-1; weak D call: TRBD2 (5 bases). This CDR3 has 12 amino acids. Germline V gene lookup returns CDR1 SGHVS and CDR2 FQNEAQ. Trimming cost V 4 bases and J 8 bases, with 9 bases left between them. CDR3 region: CASSSSIHEQFF. CDR3 DNA sequence: TGTGCCAGCAGCTCTAGCATACATGAGCAGTTCTTC.

This clonotype appeared many times. The chain has TRBV28 and TRBJ1-1, with TRBD1 matching over 9 bases. Germline V gene sequence: CDR1 MDHEN, CDR2 SYDVKM. The CDR3 spans 14 residues. The trim removed 6 bases at V and 4 bases at J, leaving 6 bases unmatched. CDR3 amino acids: CASRDRGRSTEAFF. The CDR3 DNA follows: TGTGCCAGCAGGGACAGGGGAAGGAGCACTGAAGCTTTCTTT.

This clonotype was recorded at least ten times. The chain is built from TRBV10-2 and TRBJ1-2; D not certain. The CDR3 consists of 15 residues. From germline, CDR1 is WSHSY and CDR2 SAAADI. Trimming left V 3 bases short and J 2 bases short, with 13 bases between. CDR3: CASSDGGSPNYGYTF. The CDR3 coding sequence is TGCGCCAGCAGTGACGGCGGCAGCCCAAACTATGGCTACACCTTC.